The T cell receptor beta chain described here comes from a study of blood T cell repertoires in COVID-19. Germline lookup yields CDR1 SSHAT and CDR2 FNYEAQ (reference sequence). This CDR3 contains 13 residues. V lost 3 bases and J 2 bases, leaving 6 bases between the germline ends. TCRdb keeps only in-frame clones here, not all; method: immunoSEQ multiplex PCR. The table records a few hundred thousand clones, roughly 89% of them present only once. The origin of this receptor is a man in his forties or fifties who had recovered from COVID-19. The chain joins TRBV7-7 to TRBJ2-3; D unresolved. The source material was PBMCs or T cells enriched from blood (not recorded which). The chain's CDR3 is CASSLRNTDTQYF. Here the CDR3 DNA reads TGTGCCAGCAGCTTGAGAAACACAGATACGCAGTATTTT.